These T cell receptor beta chains were read from a single sample in a study of blood T cell repertoires in COVID-19. Method: immunoSEQ multiplex PCR; TCRdb's copy keeps in-frame clones and lacks some. The sample includes tens of thousands of clones, roughly 80% seen only once; the top ten take 12% to 15%. The sample consisted of peripheral blood. The origin of the receptors is a woman of 80 years or more with acute or convalescent COVID-19. CDR3s include the opening cysteine and the closing phenylalanine or tryptophan. D genes are given only for firm matches. For some rows the clone size is stated as once, few or many, or as a class when expanded; others skip it.

.	TRBJ2-7	TRBV5-4	TRBD2	CASSLGGGNEQYF	TGTGCCAGCAGCTTGGGCGGGGGTAACGAGCAGTACTTC
.	TRBJ2-1	TRBV5-4	.	CASSRQVEGDNEQFF	TGTGCCAGCAGCCGACAGGTTGAGGGGGACAATGAGCAGTTCTTC
.	TRBJ2-3	TRBV5-1	TRBD2	CASSRAGGTDTQYF	TGCGCCAGCAGCCGAGCGGGAGGCACAGATACGCAGTATTTT
.	TRBJ1-2	TRBV18	.	CASSPVEGTNYGYTF	TGTGCCAGCTCACCAGTAGAGGGGACAAACTATGGCTACACCTTC
once	TRBJ2-7	TRBV6-5	.	CASSPTGQINYEQYF	TGTGCCAGCAGTCCAACGGGACAAATCAACTACGAGCAGTACTTC
.	TRBJ1-1	TRBV4-3	.	CASSQVFSAEAFF	TGCGCCAGCAGCCAAGTTTTTTCCGCTGAAGCTTTCTTT
.	TRBJ2-1	TRBV27	TRBD1	CASSLGRGTGVFHEQFF	TGTGCCAGCAGTTTGGGCCGCGGGACAGGGGTTTTCCATGAGCAGTTCTTC
.	TRBJ2-5	TRBV9	.	CASSAPLYQETQYF	TGTGCCAGCAGCGCCCCTTTGTACCAAGAGACCCAGTACTTC
few	TRBJ2-5	TRBV3-1/TRBV3-2	TRBD2	CASSQFHPAGGQETQYF	TGTGCCAGCAGCCAATTTCACCCAGCGGGAGGGCAAGAGACCCAGTACTTC
.	TRBJ2-1	TRBV7-2	.	CASSLGIGGPTPGEQFF	TGTGCCAGCAGCTTAGGGATCGGGGGTCCGACTCCAGGTGAGCAGTTCTTC
.	TRBJ2-1	TRBV3-1/TRBV3-2	TRBD2	CASSHDRAGSLRDEQFF	TGTGCCAGCAGTCACGACCGAGCGGGATCCCTACGGGATGAGCAGTTCTTC
.	TRBJ2-2	TRBV9	TRBD1	CASSVFLSPGQTNTGELFF	TGTGCCAGCAGCGTATTTCTCTCTCCGGGACAGACGAACACCGGGGAGCTGTTTTTT
few	TRBJ2-2	TRBV7-2	TRBD2	CASSSTSGNTGELFF	TGTGCCAGCAGCTCGACTAGCGGCAACACCGGGGAGCTGTTTTTT
.	TRBJ1-6	TRBV19	.	CASSSQGNNSPLHF	TGTGCCAGTAGTTCACAGGGCAATAATTCACCCCTCCACTTT
.	TRBJ2-1	TRBV9	.	CASSVARGNEQFF	TGTGCCAGCAGCGTAGCCCGAGGGAATGAGCAGTTCTTC
.	TRBJ1-2	TRBV7-3	TRBD1	CASSLQGDYGYTF	TGTGCCAGCAGCTTACAGGGGGACTATGGCTACACCTTC
.	TRBJ1-1	TRBV3-1/TRBV3-2	TRBD1	CASSPFRPGGEAFF	TGTGCCAGCAGCCCTTTCCGGCCAGGGGGTGAAGCTTTCTTT
.	TRBJ2-5	TRBV4-1	.	CASSQRRGGQETQYF	TGCGCCAGCAGCCAACGGCGAGGAGGCCAAGAGACCCAGTACTTC
.	TRBJ2-1	TRBV18	TRBD2	CASSPPLAGVINEQFF	TGTGCCAGCTCACCACCCCTAGCGGGAGTGATCAATGAGCAGTTCTTC
.	TRBJ1-1	TRBV5-1	.	CASSLAGRGTEAFF	TGCGCCAGCAGCTTAGCGGGTAGGGGCACTGAAGCTTTCTTT
once	TRBJ2-3	TRBV4-2	TRBD2	CASSQARTSGSPDTQYF	TGTGCCAGCAGCCAAGCACGGACTAGCGGGAGCCCAGATACGCAGTATTTT
.	TRBJ2-7	TRBV5-6	.	CASSAQVDEQYF	TGTGCCAGCAGCGCCCAGGTTGATGAGCAGTACTTC
.	TRBJ1-5	TRBV4-1	TRBD1	CASSQITGALHSNQPQHF	TGCGCCAGCAGCCAAATAACAGGGGCCCTACATAGCAATCAGCCCCAGCATTTT
once	TRBJ2-7	TRBV7-6	TRBD1	CASSPNRDRFSYEQYF	TGTGCCAGCAGCCCAAACCGGGACAGGTTCTCCTACGAGCAGTACTTC
.	TRBJ2-1	TRBV9	TRBD2	CASSNAGLAEYNEQFF	TGTGCCAGCAGCAACGCGGGACTAGCGGAGTACAATGAGCAGTTCTTC
once	TRBJ1-3	TRBV7-6	TRBD1	CASSGGQGISGNTIYF	TGTGCCAGCAGTGGAGGACAGGGTATCTCTGGAAACACCATATATTTT
.	TRBJ2-7	TRBV11-1	.	CASSFSQGPYEQYF	TGTGCCAGCAGCTTTAGTCAGGGGCCGTACGAGCAGTACTTC